What follows are 18 T cell receptor beta chains derived from one specimen sequenced in a study of cytomegalovirus exposure and HLA in healthy donors. The protocol was immunoSEQ multiplex PCR, while the TCRdb copy is restricted to in-frame clones and leaves out a portion. The sample records 220,000 or so clones, 87% being singletons. Sequenced input: PBMCs. The receptors originated from a woman aged 18-35 years in good health and CMV-seropositive.

This clone is a singleton in its sample. The chain joins TRBV6-5 to TRBJ2-7; D may be TRBD1 (6 bases). CDR3 length: 15 amino acids. CDR1 and CDR2 (germline): MNHEY, SVGAGI. V lost 2 bases, J lost 2 bases, and 13 bases lay in between. CDR3 nucleotide sequence: TGTGCCAGCAGTTACGGTTCAGGGGTTACCTACGAGCAGTACTTC. It translates to CASSYGSGVTYEQYF.

This chain uses TRBV27 with TRBJ1-2; 10 bases agree with TRBD1. Trimming cost V 4 bases and J 4 bases; bases outside gene matches: 3. The germline V gene has CDR1 MNHEY and CDR2 SMNVEV (reference sequence). There are 14 residues in the CDR3. The CDR3 region has the DNA TGTGCCAGCAGTTCCAGGACAGGGGGCTATGGCTACACCTTC. It specifies CASSSRTGGYGYTF.

This chain joins TRBV25-1 and TRBJ1-1; 9 bases line up with TRBD1. The germline V gene encodes CDR1 MGHDK and CDR2 SYGVNS. This CDR3 spans 13 amino acids. The CDR3 nucleotides are TGTGCGTCGAGGACAGGGGATCACACTGAAGCTTTCTTT. It codes for CASRTGDHTEAFF.

The chain is built from TRBV7-8 and TRBJ2-1, with D perhaps matching TRBD2 (5 bases). CDR1 and CDR2 from the germline V gene are SGHVS and FQNEAQ. V was cut by 1 base and J by 7 bases, with 5 bases left in between. There are 12 residues in the CDR3. CDR3: CASSLGRNEQFF. CDR3 DNA sequence: TGTGCCAGCAGCTTAGGGAGGAATGAGCAGTTCTTC.

The chain carries TRBV27 and TRBJ1-2; no reliable D call. V lost 0 bases to trimming and J lost 5 bases, with 13 bases between them. Germline V gives CDR1 MNHEY, CDR2 SMNVEV (reference sequence). The length of the CDR3 is 15 residues. This CDR3 is CASSLSPAGGYGYTF. The CDR3 DNA reads TGTGCCAGCAGTTTATCGCCGGCGGGAGGGTATGGCTACACCTTC.

This chain links TRBV14 with TRBJ2-2; D possibly corresponds to TRBD2 (5 bases). CDR1 is SGHDN and CDR2 is FVKESK in the germline V gene. Trimming shortened V by 1 base and J by 0 bases, and 9 bases separated the two germline ends. This CDR3 comprises 16 residues. The CDR3 DNA is TGTGCCAGCAGCCAAGCGGGGTTAGCGAACACCGGGGAGCTGTTTTTT. Protein sequence: CASSQAGLANTGELFF.

CDR3 in DNA: TGCGCCAGCAGCCAAGAACTGTCGTTCTATGGCTACACCTTC. Protein: CASSQELSFYGYTF. The rearrangement uses TRBV4-1 and TRBJ1-2; D call uncertain. CDR3 length: 14 residues. Germline V gene data show CDR1 as MGHRA and CDR2 as YSYEKL. Trimming shortened V by 0 bases and J by 4 bases, and 9 bases separated the two germline ends.

This clone was counted between two and nine times. The chain joins TRBV30 to TRBJ2-1; the match to TRBD2 covers 13 bases. Trimming removed 0 bases from V and 4 bases from J; junction bases left unmatched: 0. The CDR3 has 15 amino acids. Germline lookup yields CDR1 GTSNPN and CDR2 SVGIG (reference sequence). The DNA for the CDR3 is TGTGCCTGGAGTGTACTAGCGGGAGGGTACAATGAGCAGTTCTTC. It specifies CAWSVLAGGYNEQFF.

The chain uses TRBV19 and TRBJ2-7; TRBD1 aligns across 11 bases. Germline loops: CDR1 LNHDA, CDR2 SQIVND (reference sequence). The CDR3 has 14 residues. V trimming: 5 bases; J trimming: 4 bases; junction bases outside the gene matches: 4. CDR3 coding DNA: TGTGCCAGTAGTGGTGGACAGGGGGCTTACGAGCAGTACTTC. This gives the protein CASSGGQGAYEQYF.

V is TRBV9 and J is TRBJ1-5; maybe TRBD1 (6 bases). Trimming stripped 3 bases from V and 0 bases from J, with 22 bases between. CDR1 SGDLS and CDR2 YYNGEE come from the germline V gene. This CDR3 contains 19 residues. CDR3 residues: CASSGPFGGATDSNQPQHF. CDR3 DNA: TGTGCCAGCAGCGGGCCATTCGGGGGGGCCACCGATAGCAATCAGCCCCAGCATTTT.

The genes are TRBV28 and TRBJ1-1; 7 bases fit TRBD1. The CDR3 runs 14 residues. Germline CDR1 is MDHEN and CDR2 is SYDVKM. V shed 4 bases, J shed 1 base, and the junction held 3 bases outside the gene matches. The CDR3 protein is CASSYHRGNTEAFF. The DNA for the CDR3 is TGTGCCAGCAGTTACCACAGGGGGAACACTGAAGCTTTCTTT.

CDR3 protein: CASSQRTGQGASEQFF. CDR3 sequence (DNA): TGTGCCAGCAGCCAACGTACAGGACAGGGGGCCTCGGAGCAGTTCTTC. This rearrangement joins TRBV4-2 to TRBJ2-1; 11 bases line up with TRBD1. Germline values: CDR1 LGHNA, CDR2 YNFKEQ. The CDR3 contains 16 residues. Trimming cost V 2 bases and J 10 bases; bases outside gene matches: 10.

This clone showed up just once. The chain carries TRBV5-1 and TRBJ1-1, with TRBD1 as a possible D gene (6 bases). Germline V gene lookup returns CDR1 SGHRS and CDR2 YFSETQ. The CDR3 is made up of 14 amino acids. Between the trimmed V and J ends, which lost 4 bases and 2 bases, there was a span of 12 bases. CDR3 sequence reads: CASSQLGGNTEAFF. The CDR3 DNA sequence: TGCGCCAGCAGCCAATTAGGGGGAAACACTGAAGCTTTCTTT.

This rearrangement joins TRBV6-5 to TRBJ2-7, with D possibly matching TRBD2 (6 bases). Deletions cut 2 bases from V and 7 bases from J, with 18 bases between. The CDR3 contains 15 residues. Germline CDR1 is MNHEY and CDR2 is SVGAGI. CDR3 in amino acids: CASSYAGRRSGEQYF. The CDR3 nucleotides read TGTGCCAGCAGTTACGCCGGGAGACGGTCGGGGGAGCAGTACTTC.

This rearrangement joins TRBV7-9 to TRBJ2-3; D may be TRBD1 (5 bases). This CDR3 is 15 amino acids long. V lost 5 bases and J lost 2, with 14 bases in between. Per germline, CDR1 SEHNR and CDR2 FQNEAQ (reference sequence). The CDR3 bases are TGTGCCAGCAGCCTCCAGGGAAAAATCACAGATACGCAGTATTTT. It is translated as CASSLQGKITDTQYF.

This sequence joins TRBV19 and TRBJ2-2; a possible D gene is TRBD2 (5 bases). V was clipped by 7 bases and J by 2 bases, with 14 bases between them. The germline gives CDR1 LNHDA, CDR2 SQIVND (reference sequence). The CDR3 loop spans 15 amino acids. Here the CDR3 DNA reads TGTGCCAGTATTTCGGGGTCAGCCAACACCGGGGAGCTGTTTTTT. It yields the protein CASISGSANTGELFF.

The chain is built from TRBV4-2 and TRBJ1-5; 7 nucleotides line up with TRBD1. Germline CDR1 reads LGHNA; CDR2 reads YNFKEQ. The junction had 9 bases not matched to a gene; V was cut back by 6 bases and J by 4 bases. This CDR3 comprises 15 residues. The CDR3 loop is CASSPRDRENQPQHF. CDR3 nucleotide sequence: TGTGCCAGCAGTCCCCGAGACAGGGAGAATCAGCCCCAGCATTTT.

The V gene is TRBV7-8, the J gene TRBJ2-2; 8 bases match TRBD1. The CDR3 covers 16 residues. Germline CDR1 and CDR2: SGHVS and FQNEAQ. The V segment lost 1 base and the J segment 6 bases; nucleotides outside the gene matches: 7. The CDR3 nucleotides read TGTGCCAGCAGCTTAGGCAGGGGGCGCAGGGCCGGGGAGCTGTTTTTT. It specifies CASSLGRGRRAGELFF.